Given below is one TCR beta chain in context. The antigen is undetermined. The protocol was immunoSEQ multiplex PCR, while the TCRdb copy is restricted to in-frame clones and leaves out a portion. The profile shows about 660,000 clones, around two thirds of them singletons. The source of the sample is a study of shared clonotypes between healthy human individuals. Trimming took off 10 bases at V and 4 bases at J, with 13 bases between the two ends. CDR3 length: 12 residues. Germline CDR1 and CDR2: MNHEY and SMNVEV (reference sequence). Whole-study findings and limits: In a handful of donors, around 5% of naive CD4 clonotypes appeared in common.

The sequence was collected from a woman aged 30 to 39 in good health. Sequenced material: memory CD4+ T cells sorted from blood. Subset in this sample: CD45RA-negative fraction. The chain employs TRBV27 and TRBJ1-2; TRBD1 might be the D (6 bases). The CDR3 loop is CATRTEIYGYTF. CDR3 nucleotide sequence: TGTGCCACCAGGACAGAGATCTATGGCTACACCTTC.